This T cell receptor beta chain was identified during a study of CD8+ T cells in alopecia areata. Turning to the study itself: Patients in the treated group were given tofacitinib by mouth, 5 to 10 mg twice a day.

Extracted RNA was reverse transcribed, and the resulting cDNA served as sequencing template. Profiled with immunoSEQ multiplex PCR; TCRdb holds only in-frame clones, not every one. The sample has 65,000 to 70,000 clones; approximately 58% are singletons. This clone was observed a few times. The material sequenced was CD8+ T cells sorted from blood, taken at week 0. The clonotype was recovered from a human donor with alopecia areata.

CDR3 sequence reads: CASSLERTSGVEQYF. For the CDR3, the DNA is TGTGCCAGCAGCTTAGAGAGGACTAGCGGGGTAGAGCAGTACTTC. The V call is TRBV7-2, the J call TRBJ2-7; 12 bases agree with TRBD2. CDR1 and CDR2 (germline): SGHTA, FQGNSA. Trimming cost V 1 base and J 7 bases; bases outside gene matches: 5. The CDR3 loop spans 15 amino acids.